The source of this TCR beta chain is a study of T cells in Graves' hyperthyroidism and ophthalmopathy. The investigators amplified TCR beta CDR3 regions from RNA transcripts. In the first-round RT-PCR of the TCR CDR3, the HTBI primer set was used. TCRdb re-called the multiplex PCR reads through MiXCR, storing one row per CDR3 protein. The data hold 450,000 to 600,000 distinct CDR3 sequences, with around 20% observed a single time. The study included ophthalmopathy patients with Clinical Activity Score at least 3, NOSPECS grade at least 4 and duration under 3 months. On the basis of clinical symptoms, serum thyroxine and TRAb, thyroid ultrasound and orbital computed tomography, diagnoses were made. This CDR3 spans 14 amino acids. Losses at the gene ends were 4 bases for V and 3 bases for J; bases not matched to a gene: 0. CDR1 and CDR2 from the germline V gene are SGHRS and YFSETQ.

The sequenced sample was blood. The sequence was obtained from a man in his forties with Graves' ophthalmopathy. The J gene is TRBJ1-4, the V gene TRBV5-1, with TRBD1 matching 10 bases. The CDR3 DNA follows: TGCGCCAGCAGCGGGACAGGGGCTAATGAAAAACTGTTTTTT. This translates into CASSGTGANEKLFF.